What follows are 24 T cell receptor beta chains derived from one specimen sequenced in a study of patients and donors after allogeneic stem cell transplantation. One entry per CDR3 protein results from TCRdb running MiXCR on the RT-PCR reads. The data show roughly 960,000 distinct CDR3 sequences, 18% seen once. The sample was blood, either unsorted or a sorted T cell fraction (not recorded which). These receptor sequences come from a human donor who was either an allogeneic HSCT recipient or a stem cell or donor lymphocyte infusion donor (not recorded which). It is not recorded whose cells these are; they may come from a transplant donor.

V and J are TRBV3-1 and TRBJ2-5; TRBD2 is a possible D gene (5 bases). The CDR3 runs to 16 residues. Germline-derived CDR1 and CDR2 are LGHDT and YNNKEL (reference sequence). V was shortened by 7 bases and J by 1 base, with 19 bases between the two germline ends. The DNA for the CDR3 is TGTGCCAGCACCGCAGGAAAACTAGGGCGCCAAGAGACCCAGTACTTC. This encodes CASTAGKLGRQETQYF.

This clonotype was counted a few times. The V and J genes are TRBV4-3 and TRBJ1-1; a possible D gene is TRBD1 (6 bases). Germline CDR1 is LGHNA and CDR2 is YSLEER. Trimming removed 0 bases from V and 7 bases from J, with 12 bases in between. The CDR3 loop spans 14 amino acids. The DNA of the CDR3 is TGCGCCAGCAGCCAAGAAGAGGGGGTGGGTGAAGCTTTCTTT. Encoded protein: CASSQEEGVGEAFF.

The rearrangement links TRBV20-1 to TRBJ1-1; tentatively, D is TRBD1 (5 bases). Germline V gene sequence: CDR1 DFQATT, CDR2 SNEGSKA (reference sequence). The CDR3 has 14 residues. V lost 0 bases to trimming and J lost 7 bases, with 15 bases between them. The CDR3 here is CSAREIAGTYEAFF. In nucleotides, the CDR3 is TGCAGTGCTAGAGAAATTGCCGGGACCTATGAAGCTTTCTTT.

The J gene is TRBJ1-2, the V gene TRBV27; TRBD1 aligns across 7 bases. Germline assignment: CDR1 MNHEY and CDR2 SMNVEV (reference sequence). V lost 5 bases to trimming and J lost 3 bases; unmatched junction nucleotides: 9. The CDR3 runs to 15 residues. The CDR3: CASSPYLDRDYGYTF. The CDR3 DNA follows: TGTGCCAGCAGTCCATACCTTGACAGGGACTATGGCTACACCTTC.

A few counts support this clonotype. V is TRBV12-3 or TRBV12-4 and J is TRBJ1-5; unclear D gene. The germline V and J ends were trimmed by 3 bases and 4 bases, with 10 bases remaining between them. There are 14 residues in the CDR3. For the CDR3, the DNA is TGTGCCAGCAGTTTCGGGCGGGTGAATCAGCCCCAGCATTTT. It encodes CASSFGRVNQPQHF.

The chain carries TRBV3-1 and TRBJ2-7; 9 bases map to TRBD1. Germline values: CDR1 LGHDT, CDR2 YNNKEL (reference sequence). This CDR3 is 15 amino acids long. V lost 4 bases to trimming and J lost 3 bases; unmatched junction nucleotides: 7. The CDR3: CASSLYSDRGYEQYF. DNA for the CDR3: TGTGCCAGCAGCCTATATTCGGACAGGGGCTACGAGCAGTACTTC.

This clonotype was counted a few times. As DNA, the CDR3 is TGTGCCAGCAGCCGAGAAGCCCACTATGGCTACACCTTC. It encodes CASSREAHYGYTF. V and J are TRBV3-1 and TRBJ1-2; no clear D. Germline V gene lookup returns CDR1 LGHDT and CDR2 YNNKEL (reference sequence). The CDR3 is 13 residues long. Trimming took 4 bases from V and 3 from J, leaving 9 bases between them.

The chain links TRBV4-1 to TRBJ2-5; 12 nucleotides align to TRBD2. The CDR3 runs 16 residues. J lost 4 bases, V lost 4 bases, and 7 bases had no gene match. Germline CDR1 MGHRA, CDR2 YSYEKL. For the CDR3, the DNA is TGCGCCAGCAGCCTCTCCCTAGCGGGAGGGCGAGAGACCCAGTACTTC. This gives the protein CASSLSLAGGRETQYF.

As regards this clonotype: One end of the junction is discordant with germline, which a read error may explain. The rearrangement links TRBV5-4 to TRBJ2-3; TRBD2 matches 11 bases. Per the germline V gene, CDR1 is SGHNT and CDR2 is YYREEE (reference sequence). The CDR3 extends over 17 amino acids. The CDR3 region has the DNA TGTGCCAGCAGATTGGGGCTAGCGGGGGGAAGCACAGATACGCAGTATTTT. Translation: CASRLGLAGGSTDTQYF.

Only a few counts were recorded for this clonotype. The J gene is TRBJ1-6, the V gene TRBV13; tentatively, D is TRBD1 (5 bases). CDR1 and CDR2 (germline): PRHDT, FYEKMQ (reference sequence). CDR3 size: 16 residues. Trimming pared 5 bases from V and 8 bases from J, leaving 19 bases between. CDR3 sequence: CASSPTGISSHSPLHF. CDR3 nucleotide sequence: TGTGCCAGCAGCCCAACAGGCATCTCCAGTCATTCACCCCTCCACTTT.

This clonotype was observed a few times. The chain couples TRBV2 to TRBJ1-2; weak D call: TRBD1 (5 bases). V shed 2 bases and J shed 4 bases, with 11 bases lying between them. This CDR3 comprises 14 residues. Germline loops: CDR1 SNHLY, CDR2 FYNNEI. In nucleotides, the CDR3 is TGTGCCAGCAGTGAAAGGCAGGGCTTCTATGGCTACACCTTC. Translating gives CASSERQGFYGYTF.

V is TRBV2 and J is TRBJ2-7; no clear D gene. V lost 4 bases, J lost 3 bases, and 13 bases lay in between. The CDR3 extends over 14 amino acids. Per germline, CDR1 SNHLY and CDR2 FYNNEI. CDR3 sequence (DNA): TGTGCCAGCAGTGGTGGTAGTTGGGTCTACGAGCAGTACTTC. Protein: CASSGGSWVYEQYF.

The chain combines TRBV12-3 or TRBV12-4 with TRBJ1-2; D is undetermined. Between the trimmed V and J ends, which lost 7 bases and 1 base, there was a span of 13 bases. There are 14 residues in the CDR3. DNA for the CDR3: TGTGCCAGCAAGAGTGGGGTTGATAACTATGGCTACACCTTC. It specifies CASKSGVDNYGYTF.

This clonotype was seen a handful of times. The CDR3 bases are TGTGCCAGCAGCTCGACAGGGGCCCGACCCACAGATACGCAGTATTTT. Protein sequence: CASSSTGARPTDTQYF. The rearrangement uses TRBV12-3 or TRBV12-4 and TRBJ2-3; 8 bases map to TRBD1. Trimming at V came to 6 bases and at J to 2 bases, leaving 10 bases not matched to a gene. CDR3 length: 16 amino acids.

In this sample, this clonotype turned up a few times. The chain is built from TRBV6-1 and TRBJ1-2, with TRBD1 as a possible D gene (5 bases). CDR1 is MNHNS and CDR2 is SASEGT in the germline V gene. The CDR3 contains 15 residues. V was pared by 7 bases and J by 4 bases, with 19 bases between. The CDR3 nucleotides read TGTGCCAGCACCCAACGGGGGACCACAGGCTATGGCTACACCTTC. As protein: CASTQRGTTGYGYTF.

This clonotype was detected many times. The chain recombines TRBV4-3 with TRBJ1-5; a weak D match, TRBD1 (5 bases). Germline values: CDR1 LGHNA, CDR2 YSLEER. There are 15 residues in the CDR3. Trimming stripped 2 bases from V and 2 bases from J, with 10 bases between. The CDR3 DNA reads TGCGCCAGCAGCCAACAAATAGGGGGCAATCAGCCCCAGCATTTT. Amino acid sequence: CASSQQIGGNQPQHF.

The CDR3 DNA reads TGTGCCAGCAGTCCCCGGTGGGGGGGCGAAGTTCGCAATCAGCCCCAGCATTTT. Amino acid sequence: CASSPRWGGEVRNQPQHF. The chain couples TRBV27 to TRBJ1-5; D perhaps matches TRBD1 (6 bases). Deletions cut 5 bases from V and 2 bases from J, with 22 bases between. This CDR3 spans 18 amino acids. Germline loops: CDR1 MNHEY, CDR2 SMNVEV (reference sequence).

This clonotype was seen more than once but under ten times. The chain uses TRBV3-1 and TRBJ2-3, with 7 positions matching TRBD1. Germline V gene lookup returns CDR1 LGHDT and CDR2 YNNKEL (reference sequence). Germline trimming cut 2 bases from V and 3 bases from J; bases unmatched to any gene: 2. This CDR3 is built from 14 residues. CDR3 bases: TGTGCCAGCAGCCAAACAGGGGCGACAGATACGCAGTATTTT. Residues: CASSQTGATDTQYF.

This sequence joins TRBV6-4 and TRBJ1-6; 7 bases match TRBD1. Germline V gives CDR1 MRHNA, CDR2 SNTAGT. The CDR3 totals 13 residues. V was clipped by 3 bases and J by 12 bases; unmatched bases: 5. In DNA form, the CDR3 reads TGTGCCAGCAGTGAGAGACAGGGTTTACCCCTCCACTTT. Its translation: CASSERQGLPLHF.

J is TRBJ2-5 and V is TRBV5-1; a possible D gene is TRBD1 (6 bases). The CDR3 is 15 residues long. V lost 0 bases to trimming and J lost 1 base, with 10 bases between them. Germline CDR1 reads SGHRS; CDR2 reads YFSETQ. The CDR3 sequence is CASSLETGFQETQYF. CDR3 in DNA: TGCGCCAGCAGCTTGGAGACAGGTTTCCAAGAGACCCAGTACTTC.

The chain has TRBV20-1 and TRBJ1-5; 7 bases line up with TRBD1. J was trimmed by 7 bases and V by 5 bases; bases with no gene match: 11. The CDR3 consists of 14 residues. Germline V CDR1 and CDR2: DFQATT, SNEGSKA (reference sequence). The CDR3 loop reads CSAEGAAGGQPQHF. The CDR3 nucleotides are TGCAGTGCTGAGGGGGCAGCCGGGGGGCAGCCCCAGCATTTT.

This clonotype was counted between two and nine times. This CDR3 reads CASTLWRGFGSYNEQFF. The CDR3 nucleotides are TGTGCCAGCACCCTATGGCGTGGGTTTGGGTCCTACAATGAGCAGTTCTTC. This chain links TRBV12-3 or TRBV12-4 with TRBJ2-1, with D unresolved. The length of the CDR3 is 17 residues. The ends were cut back, 7 bases at V and 1 base at J, with 20 bases in the middle.

The chain is built from TRBV20-1 and TRBJ2-1, with D uncertain. V gave up 6 bases and J gave up 13 bases, with 10 bases separating them. In germline, CDR1 is DFQATT, CDR2 SNEGSKA (reference sequence). This CDR3 is 9 amino acids long. CDR3 sequence: CSAGYPQFF. Here the CDR3 DNA reads TGCAGTGCAGGCTACCCCCAGTTCTTC.

V gene TRBV4-1 combines with J gene TRBJ2-5; a weak D match, TRBD1 (6 bases). The V gene's germline CDR1 is MGHRA and CDR2 YSYEKL. Trimming pared 2 bases from V and 4 bases from J, leaving 11 bases between. The CDR3 loop spans 14 amino acids. The CDR3 loop is CASSQTGTRETQYF. CDR3 DNA: TGCGCCAGCAGCCAAACAGGGACCCGAGAGACCCAGTACTTC.